The clone carrying this TCR beta chain has just a few counts. The sample originates from a study of identical twins. CDR3 length: 14 amino acids. The V gene's germline CDR1 is DFQATT and CDR2 SNEGSKA (reference sequence). With 3 bases removed from V and 4 bases from J, the gap between germline ends came to 13 bases. TCRdb reprocessed the 5' RACE reads with MiXCR, giving one entry per CDR3 protein. The sample includes 500,000 to 600,000 distinct CDR3 sequences, under 25% seen only once; the top ten take about 0.99%. This same sample was also taken into another study, of T cells expressing NK-cell markers. This second study notes: Sequencing of TCR beta repertoires drew on sorted CD3+CD56+NKG2C+, CD3+CD56+NKG2C- and CD3+CD56-NKG2C+ T cells. Seven of the eight sequenced donors were classified as HCMV-seropositive, and one was classified as seronegative. In about 6 donors, dominant NKG2C+ clonotypes were roughly 1.0-8% of CD8+ T cells. One observes that, in a few donors, these clonotypes were also the leading ones within the CD3+CD56-NKG2C+ fraction.

Material: CD4+ T cells sorted from blood. The chain has TRBV20-1 and TRBJ1-5; a possible D gene is TRBD1 (5 bases). The sequence was obtained from a woman in her late teens or twenties in good health. The CDR3 DNA reads as TGCAGTGCTAGCCGGGGACCGCGGAATCAGCCCCAGCATTTT. This gives the protein CSASRGPRNQPQHF.